These 5 T cell receptor beta chains originate from one sample sequenced in a study of post-analysis software for immune sequencing data. Unique molecular identifiers were carried by the TCR beta cDNA libraries. One entry per CDR3 protein results from TCRdb running MiXCR on the PCR reads. The profile shows about 160,000 distinct CDR3 sequences, about 36% of them singletons. The source was blood, collected after autologous hematopoietic stem cell transplantation. Source of these receptors: a girl between 5 and 17 years old with multiple sclerosis.

CDR3 amino acids: CASSPSGYYSYEQYF. The CDR3 DNA follows: TGTGCCAGCAGTCCATCGGGCTACTACTCCTACGAGCAGTACTTC. V gene TRBV27 combines with J gene TRBJ2-7, with D unclear. The CDR3 contains 15 residues. Trimming stripped 5 bases from V and 0 bases from J, with 14 bases between. Germline V gene data show CDR1 as MNHEY and CDR2 as SMNVEV (reference sequence).

The chain carries TRBV27 and TRBJ1-4, with TRBD1 identical over 11 bases. CDR3 length equals 13 residues. Germline V gene data show CDR1 as MNHEY and CDR2 as SMNVEV (reference sequence). V lost 6 bases, J lost 13 bases, and 7 bases stayed unmatched. The CDR3 DNA is TGTGCCAGCAGAAACCGGGACAGGGGGTCACTGTTTTTT. It translates to CASRNRDRGSLFF. The entire variable domain, with the rest obtained from reference TRBV27 and TRBJ1-4, is as follows: EAQVTQNPRYLITVTGKKLTVTCSQNMNHEYMSWYRQDPGLGLRQIYYSMNVEVTDKGDVPEGYKVSRKEKRNFPLILESPSPNQTSLYFCASRNRDRGSLFFGSGTQLSVL.

This chain uses TRBV5-1 with TRBJ2-5; 7 nucleotides align to TRBD1. With 4 bases clipped from V and 2 bases from J, the junction kept 8 bases outside the gene matches. In germline, CDR1 is SGHRS, CDR2 YFSETQ. This CDR3 spans 15 amino acids. In DNA, the CDR3 is TGCGCCAGCAGCCCATTACCGGGACAGCAAGAGACCCAGTACTTC. Protein sequence: CASSPLPGQQETQYF. Using reference TRBV5-1 and TRBJ2-5 for the parts outside the CDR3, the full variable domain is KAGVTQTPRYLIKTRGQQVTLSCSPISGHRSVSWYQQTPGQGLQFLFEYFSETQRNKGNFPGRFSGRQFSNSRSEMNVSTLELGDSALYLCASSPLPGQQETQYFGPGTRLLVL.

This clonotype has a handful of counts. One end of the junction does not line up with germline, which may come from a read error. The rearrangement uses TRBV9 and TRBJ2-7; no firm D call. The CDR3 extends over 14 amino acids. Germline CDR1 and CDR2: SGDLS and YYNGEE. As DNA, the CDR3 is TGTGTCAGCAGCGCCGCTAGTAGCTCCTACGAGCAGTACTTC. Amino acid sequence: CVSSAASSSYEQYF.

The V gene is TRBV4-3, the J gene TRBJ2-1; D is unclear. Trimming left V 1 base short and J 7 bases short, with 14 bases between. In germline, CDR1 is LGHNA, CDR2 YSLEER. CDR3 length: 15 residues. The CDR3: CASSQAWITRNEQFF. DNA for the CDR3: TGCGCCAGCAGCCAAGCCTGGATAACGAGGAATGAGCAGTTCTTC.